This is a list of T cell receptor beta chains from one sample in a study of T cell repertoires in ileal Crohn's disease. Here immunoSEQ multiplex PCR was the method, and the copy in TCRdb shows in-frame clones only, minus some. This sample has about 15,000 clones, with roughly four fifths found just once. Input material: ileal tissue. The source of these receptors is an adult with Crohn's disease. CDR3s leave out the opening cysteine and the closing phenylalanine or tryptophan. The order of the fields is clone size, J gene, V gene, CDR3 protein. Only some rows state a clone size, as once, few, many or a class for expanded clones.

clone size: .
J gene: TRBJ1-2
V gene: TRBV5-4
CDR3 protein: ASSLLDSYGYT

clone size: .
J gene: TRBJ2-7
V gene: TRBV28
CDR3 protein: ASSLDRLADEQY

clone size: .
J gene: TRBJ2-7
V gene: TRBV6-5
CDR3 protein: ATRQGVSYEQY

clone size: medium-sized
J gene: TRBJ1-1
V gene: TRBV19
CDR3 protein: ASTTTGMYTEAF

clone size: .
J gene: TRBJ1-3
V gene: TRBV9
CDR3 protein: ASSPNSGNTIY

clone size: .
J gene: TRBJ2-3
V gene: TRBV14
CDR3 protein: ASSLISTDTQY

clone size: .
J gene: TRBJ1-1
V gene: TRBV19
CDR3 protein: ASRERITMNTEAF

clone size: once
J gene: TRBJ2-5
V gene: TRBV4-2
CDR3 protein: ASSQTDQETQY

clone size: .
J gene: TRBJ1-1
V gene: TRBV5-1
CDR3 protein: ASSLEGTGRSTEAF

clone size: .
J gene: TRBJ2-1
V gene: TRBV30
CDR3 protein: AWAGTSGRGTYNEQF

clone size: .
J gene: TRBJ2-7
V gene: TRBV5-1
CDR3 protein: ASSPGLAGLIRYEQY

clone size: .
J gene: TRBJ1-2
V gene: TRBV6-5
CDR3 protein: ASRGQARGYGYT

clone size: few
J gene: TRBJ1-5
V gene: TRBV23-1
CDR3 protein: ASRPGTGGNQPQH

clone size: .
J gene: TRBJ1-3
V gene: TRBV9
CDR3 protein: ASSVAQVGNTIY

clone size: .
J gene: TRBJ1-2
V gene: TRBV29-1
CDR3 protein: SVRLGDGYT

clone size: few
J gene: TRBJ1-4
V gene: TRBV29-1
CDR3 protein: SVVAGPEKLF

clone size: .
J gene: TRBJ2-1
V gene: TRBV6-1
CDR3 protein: ASSGGRFSYNEQF

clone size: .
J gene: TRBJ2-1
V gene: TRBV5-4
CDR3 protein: ASSLAREQF

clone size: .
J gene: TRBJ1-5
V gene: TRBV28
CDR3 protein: ASTRDLQPQH

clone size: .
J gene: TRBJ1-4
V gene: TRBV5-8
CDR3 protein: ASSLRGANEKLF

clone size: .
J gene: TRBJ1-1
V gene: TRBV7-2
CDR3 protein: ASSMTGGRSTEAF

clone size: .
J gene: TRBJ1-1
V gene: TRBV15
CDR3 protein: ATSHWGTGSAF

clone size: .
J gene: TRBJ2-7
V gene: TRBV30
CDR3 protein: ASGTSGAYEQY

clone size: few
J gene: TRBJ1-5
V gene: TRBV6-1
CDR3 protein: ASKEGLSNQPQH

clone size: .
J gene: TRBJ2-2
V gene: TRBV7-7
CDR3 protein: ASSPGGLNTGELF

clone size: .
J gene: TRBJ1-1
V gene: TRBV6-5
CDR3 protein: ASSYYSGTMNTEAF

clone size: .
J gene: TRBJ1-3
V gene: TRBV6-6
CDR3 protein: ASSYITPGNTIY

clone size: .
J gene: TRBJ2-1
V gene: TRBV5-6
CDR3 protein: ASSFPLYNEQF

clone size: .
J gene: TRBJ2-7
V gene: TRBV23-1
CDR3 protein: ASSQIGREEYEQY

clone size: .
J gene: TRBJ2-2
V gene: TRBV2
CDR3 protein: ASNEGQGWTGELF

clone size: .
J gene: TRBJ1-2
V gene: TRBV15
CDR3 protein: ATSRSGQFSRYT

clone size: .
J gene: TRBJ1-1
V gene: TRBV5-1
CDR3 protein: ASSSPPNTEAF

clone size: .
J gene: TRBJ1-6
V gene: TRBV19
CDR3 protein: ASSIPGSSYNSPLH

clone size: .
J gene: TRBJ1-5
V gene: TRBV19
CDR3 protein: ASKDTPGQPQH

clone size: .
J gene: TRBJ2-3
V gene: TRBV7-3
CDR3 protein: ASSRYRDNNTDTQY

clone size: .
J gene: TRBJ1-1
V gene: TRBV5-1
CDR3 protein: ASSPLTGGTEAF

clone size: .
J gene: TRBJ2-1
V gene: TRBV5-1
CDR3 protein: ASSLTPGSYNEQF

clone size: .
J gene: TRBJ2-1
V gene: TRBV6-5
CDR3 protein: ASTPPLGGGQF

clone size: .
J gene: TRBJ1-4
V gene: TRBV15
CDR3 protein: ATSIGQVGEKLF

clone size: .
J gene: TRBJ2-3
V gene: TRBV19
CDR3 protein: ASRRGSLGTQY

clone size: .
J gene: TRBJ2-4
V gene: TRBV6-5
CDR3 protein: ASRPQAAKNIQY

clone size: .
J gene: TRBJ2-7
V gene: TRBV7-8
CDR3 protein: ASSFPGQGNEQY

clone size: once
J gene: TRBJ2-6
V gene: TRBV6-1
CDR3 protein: ASRTGSSGANVLT

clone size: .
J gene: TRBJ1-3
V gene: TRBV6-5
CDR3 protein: ASKGAGGNTIY

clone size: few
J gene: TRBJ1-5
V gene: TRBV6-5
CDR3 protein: ASTPDRGLNQPQH

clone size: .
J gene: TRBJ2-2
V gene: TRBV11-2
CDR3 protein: ASSKDSGVPGELF

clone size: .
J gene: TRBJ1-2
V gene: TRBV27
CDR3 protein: ASSLSRTDRRNLYGYT

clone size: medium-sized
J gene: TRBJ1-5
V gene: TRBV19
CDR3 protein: ATGQQKNQPQH

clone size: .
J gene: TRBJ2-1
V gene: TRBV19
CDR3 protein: ASSPTMGGNEQF

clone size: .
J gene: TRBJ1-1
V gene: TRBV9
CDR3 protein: ASSRVLYTEAF

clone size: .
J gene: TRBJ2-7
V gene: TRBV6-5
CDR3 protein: ASSPMTSGYYEQY

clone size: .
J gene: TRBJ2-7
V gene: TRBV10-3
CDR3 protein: ATGRLAGENEQY

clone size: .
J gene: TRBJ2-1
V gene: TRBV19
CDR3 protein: ASSIGDYLQEQF

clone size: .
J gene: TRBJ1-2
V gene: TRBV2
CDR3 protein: ASSSGVSYGYT

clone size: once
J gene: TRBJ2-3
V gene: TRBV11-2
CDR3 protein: ASSSGLAGVTDTQY